The 2 T cell receptor beta chains below were found in one sample sequenced in a study of neurological immune-mediated disorders. TCRdb analysed the 5' RACE reads with MiXCR anew, one entry per CDR3 protein. The table lists 25,000 to 35,000 distinct CDR3 sequences, roughly 1.6% of them singletons, with approximately 9.2% in the top ten. Sequencing input: PBMCs. All receptors derive from a young woman with multiple sclerosis.

This clonotype was observed at least ten times. The chain links TRBV27 to TRBJ2-5, with 9 bases matching TRBD1. This CDR3 contains 18 residues. Germline lookup yields CDR1 MNHEY and CDR2 SMNVEV (reference sequence). V dropped 4 bases and J dropped 1; count of bases not matched to a gene: 13. The CDR3: CASSSGTGFFGSQETQYF. CDR3 sequence (DNA): TGTGCCAGCAGTTCCGGGACAGGGTTTTTTGGATCCCAAGAGACCCAGTACTTC.

This clonotype was counted many times. V and J are TRBV27 and TRBJ1-2; 7 nucleotides align to TRBD1. The germline CDR1 and CDR2 sequences are MNHEY and SMNVEV (reference sequence). CDR3 size: 15 residues. V lost 1 base, J lost 7 bases, and 9 bases stayed unmatched. In DNA form, the CDR3 reads TGTGCCAGCAGTTTATTCAAAGGGGGCGCCTCTGGCTACACCTTC. Amino acids: CASSLFKGGASGYTF.